The text below deals with one T cell receptor beta chain. Germline loops: CDR1 SNHLY, CDR2 FYNNEI. The CDR3 contains 11 residues. Trimming cost V 7 bases and J 3 bases, with 6 bases left between them. In the original analysis: The authors estimated nucleated cell counts from reference gene primer amplification. Sequenced by immunoSEQ multiplex PCR; TCRdb stores in-frame clones only, minus some. V, J and clone size reflect that table, while D and trimming were determined from the DNA. The table includes 130,000 to 150,000 clones, 80% detected once. The data stem from a study of blood T cell repertoires in COVID-19. Overall study context: Sites across the United States, Italy and Spain contributed samples from acute and convalescent COVID-19. Sample material is recorded as cDNA or gDNA derived from T cells, B-cell-depleted T cells, or PBMCs.

The chain recombines TRBV2 with TRBJ1-2, with D unresolved. This receptor was taken from a man aged 70 or older who had recovered from COVID-19. The sequencing input was peripheral blood. The CDR3 is CASTRYYGYTF. The CDR3 DNA follows: TGTGCCAGCACCCGGTACTATGGCTACACCTTC.